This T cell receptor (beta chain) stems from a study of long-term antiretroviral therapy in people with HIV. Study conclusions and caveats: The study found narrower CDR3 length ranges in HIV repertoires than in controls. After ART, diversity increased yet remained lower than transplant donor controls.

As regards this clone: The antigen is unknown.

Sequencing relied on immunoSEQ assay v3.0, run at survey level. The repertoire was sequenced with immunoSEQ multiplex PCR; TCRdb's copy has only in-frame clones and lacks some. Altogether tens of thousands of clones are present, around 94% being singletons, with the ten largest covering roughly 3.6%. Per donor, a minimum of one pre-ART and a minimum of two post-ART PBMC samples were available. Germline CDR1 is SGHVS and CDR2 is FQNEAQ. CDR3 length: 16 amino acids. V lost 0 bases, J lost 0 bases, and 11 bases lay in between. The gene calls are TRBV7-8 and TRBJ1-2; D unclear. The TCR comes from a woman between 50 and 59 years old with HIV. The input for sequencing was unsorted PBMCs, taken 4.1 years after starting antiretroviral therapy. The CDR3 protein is CASSLAGRGPNYGYTF. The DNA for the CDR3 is TGTGCCAGCAGCTTAGCAGGGAGAGGTCCTAACTATGGCTACACCTTC.